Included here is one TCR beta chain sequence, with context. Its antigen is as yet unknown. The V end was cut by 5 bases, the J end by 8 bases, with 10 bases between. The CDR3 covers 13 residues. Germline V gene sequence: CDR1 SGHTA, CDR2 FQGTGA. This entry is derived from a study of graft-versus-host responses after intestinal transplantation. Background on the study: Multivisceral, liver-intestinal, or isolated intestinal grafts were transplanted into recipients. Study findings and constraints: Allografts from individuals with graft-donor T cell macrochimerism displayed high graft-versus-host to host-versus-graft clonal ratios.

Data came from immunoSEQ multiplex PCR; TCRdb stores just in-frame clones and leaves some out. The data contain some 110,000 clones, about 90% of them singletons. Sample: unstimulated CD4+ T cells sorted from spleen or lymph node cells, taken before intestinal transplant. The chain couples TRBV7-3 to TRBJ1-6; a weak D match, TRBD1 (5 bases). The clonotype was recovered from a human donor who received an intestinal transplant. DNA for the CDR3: TGTGCCAGCAGCATCCGCAGGGATTCACCCCTCCACTTT. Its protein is CASSIRRDSPLHF.